These T cell receptor beta chains were read from a single sample in a study of cytomegalovirus exposure and HLA in healthy donors. Profiled with immunoSEQ multiplex PCR; TCRdb holds only in-frame clones, not every one. The sample gives 95,000 to 150,000 clones, 50% to 65% of which show up once; more than 8.5% is in the top ten. Specimen: PBMCs. The receptor source for this set is a man aged 35 to 55 in good health and CMV-seropositive. Each CDR3 is given with its conserved first and last residue.

CDR3: CASSYRTSGTNNEQFF
V: TRBV13
J: TRBJ2-1

CDR3: CASSIVPGRMNEQYF
V: TRBV19
J: TRBJ2-7

CDR3: CASSPGLAGSLGNEQFF
V: TRBV28
J: TRBJ2-1

CDR3: CASSFFAALSNYGYTF
V: TRBV5-6
J: TRBJ1-2

CDR3: CASSGPGYSNQPQHF
V: TRBV27
J: TRBJ1-5

CDR3: CASSYIQGANYGYTF
V: TRBV7-9
J: TRBJ1-2

CDR3: CASSLRGDEQFF
V: TRBV27
J: TRBJ2-1

CDR3: CASSSGGPFYEQYF
V: TRBV28
J: -

CDR3: CAISSTRTGTLPGELFF
V: TRBV10-3
J: TRBJ2-2

CDR3: CASSLLWTRNTEAFF
V: TRBV27
J: TRBJ1-1

CDR3: CASSPQVSRNEQFF
V: TRBV9
J: TRBJ2-1

CDR3: CASSLGTGVFNEQFF
V: TRBV7-9
J: TRBJ2-1

CDR3: CAISSTGDNSPLHF
V: TRBV10-3
J: TRBJ1-6

CDR3: CASSGGFGSEAFF
V: TRBV19
J: TRBJ1-1

CDR3: CASSLQGWGETQYF
V: TRBV5-1
J: TRBJ2-5

CDR3: CASSLGQSSSYTF
V: TRBV5-1
J: TRBJ1-2

CDR3: CASSPGATNEKLFF
V: TRBV11-2
J: TRBJ1-4

CDR3: CASSPTPYGYTF
V: TRBV7-2
J: TRBJ1-2

CDR3: CASRSAPTGDYGYTF
V: TRBV13
J: TRBJ1-2

CDR3: CASSSHSGQGGETQYF
V: TRBV27
J: TRBJ2-5

CDR3: CASSARVTVGSGELFF
V: TRBV25-1
J: TRBJ2-2

CDR3: CASSRGAGNTGELFF
V: TRBV5-4
J: TRBJ2-2

CDR3: CASSYPGLGHETQYF
V: TRBV6-6
J: TRBJ2-5

CDR3: CASSLEIWARGYTF
V: TRBV7-9
J: TRBJ1-2

CDR3: CASTSQHKHSYEQYF
V: TRBV6-6
J: TRBJ2-7

CDR3: CASSYIAGNLNEQFF
V: TRBV6-5
J: TRBJ2-1

CDR3: CASSLVLTGSGNTIYF
V: TRBV7-2
J: TRBJ1-3

CDR3: CASSSDRGIQYF
V: TRBV6-6
J: TRBJ2-4

CDR3: CASSIGGHDQPQHF
V: TRBV19
J: TRBJ1-5

CDR3: CASSPGQDNEQFF
V: TRBV5-4
J: TRBJ2-1

CDR3: CASSLPPAGGLSMQYF
V: TRBV5-8
J: TRBJ2-3

CDR3: CASGVAAGGEQYF
V: TRBV12-5
J: TRBJ2-7

CDR3: CASSESLAGPSEQFF
V: TRBV6-1
J: TRBJ2-1

CDR3: CASSPPGINEKLFF
V: TRBV7-2
J: TRBJ1-4

CDR3: CASSKIGQGGYEQYF
V: TRBV5-6
J: TRBJ2-7

CDR3: CASPNPGQMNTEAFF
V: TRBV2
J: TRBJ1-1

CDR3: CASSMAPGGETEAFF
V: TRBV5-1
J: TRBJ1-1

CDR3: CAWEGLAGYEQYF
V: TRBV30
J: TRBJ2-7

CDR3: CASSLLDREFSTIYF
V: TRBV5-6
J: TRBJ1-3

CDR3: CASSLGRDNYGYTF
V: TRBV28
J: TRBJ1-2

CDR3: CASSGQEKETQYF
V: TRBV5-1
J: TRBJ2-5

CDR3: CASSVSRDYGYTF
V: TRBV6-1
J: TRBJ1-2

CDR3: CATSGGPGTEAFF
V: TRBV7-3
J: TRBJ1-1

CDR3: CASNTYTEAFF
V: TRBV6-6
J: TRBJ1-1

CDR3: CASSAEGYGYTF
V: TRBV2
J: TRBJ1-2

CDR3: CSVPPPGQGALETQYF
V: TRBV29-1
J: TRBJ2-5

CDR3: CASSLIFGTSYNEQFF
V: TRBV28
J: TRBJ2-1

CDR3: CASSDYPGGRETQYF
V: TRBV25-1
J: TRBJ2-5

CDR3: CASSEQGTNYGYTF
V: TRBV2
J: TRBJ1-2

CDR3: CASSLAGVSNQPQHF
V: TRBV5-1
J: TRBJ1-5